The next 6 T cell receptor beta chains were all read from a single sample in a study of vaccination and CD4 T cells after COVID-19. The Oncomine TCR Beta short-read assay generated sequence data from the DNA of cultured CD4+ T cells. Once CD4+ T cells had been cultured, genomic DNA was extracted from them. TCRdb redid the calling of the PCR reads with MiXCR, one entry per CDR3 protein. Here the sample spans over 7,500 distinct CDR3 sequences, 34% being singletons. Treatment of the sample: roughly nine-day PBMC culture with coronavirus spike peptide pools or control peptides (ViraFEST assay). An unexposed donor provided the CD4+ T cells, which were collected before the COVID-19 pandemic (2011-2018). Antigen specificity for these receptors is unknown. Sequenced input: CD4+ T cells from blood, cultured in vitro. The receptors shown here come from a human donor in good health.

This clonotype has only a few counts. The V and J genes are TRBV7-8 and TRBJ2-1, with 12 bases lining up with TRBD2. This CDR3 is 19 amino acids long. Trimming cost V 4 bases and J 0 bases; bases outside gene matches: 10. CDR1 is SGHVS and CDR2 is FQNEAQ in the germline V gene. As DNA, the CDR3 is TGTGCCAGCAGCTCACGGGGACTAGCGGGTGTGAGCTCCTACAATGAGCAGTTCTTC. Protein sequence: CASSSRGLAGVSSYNEQFF.

This clonotype was counted only a few times. The chain recombines TRBV6-1 with TRBJ2-7; possibly TRBD1 for D (6 bases). The CDR3 covers 14 residues. The germline gives CDR1 MNHNS, CDR2 SASEGT. V was clipped by 5 bases and J by 2 bases, with 13 bases between them. In nucleotides, the CDR3 is TGTGCCAGCAGTCACACAGGGCCCCCCTACGAGCAGTACTTC. It yields the protein CASSHTGPPYEQYF.

The chain carries TRBV29-1 and TRBJ1-1; D gene ambiguous. The CDR3 contains 12 residues. Germline V gives CDR1 SQVTM, CDR2 ANQGSEA. V gave up 7 bases and J gave up 4 bases, with 13 bases separating them. The chain's CDR3 is CSASSLATEAFF. The CDR3 coding sequence is TGCAGCGCATCCAGCTTGGCCACTGAAGCTTTCTTT.

This chain joins TRBV9 and TRBJ1-6; 10 positions match TRBD1. This CDR3 spans 15 amino acids. Germline trimming cut 3 bases from V and 8 bases from J; bases unmatched to any gene: 5. The V gene's germline CDR1 is SGDLS and CDR2 YYNGEE. CDR3 coding DNA: TGTGCCAGCAGCGCTTCCGGGACAGGGGATTCACCCCTCCACTTT. This gives the protein CASSASGTGDSPLHF.

This clonotype came up a few times. The V and J genes are TRBV20-1 and TRBJ2-7; TRBD1 aligns across 7 bases. The CDR3 totals 14 residues. V lost 3 bases to trimming and J lost 3 bases; unmatched junction nucleotides: 8. CDR1 is DFQATT, CDR2 SNEGSKA, per germline (reference sequence). CDR3 nucleotides: TGCAGTGCTAGGAGGACAGGTCGTCGCTACGAGCAGTACTTC. Its translation: CSARRTGRRYEQYF.

This clonotype turned up a few times. The chain links TRBV11-3 to TRBJ2-7; the D gene is possibly TRBD2 (6 bases). V lost 5 bases and J lost 3, with 11 bases in between. Germline CDR1 and CDR2: SGHNT and YENEEA. The CDR3 sequence is 13 residues long. The CDR3 protein is CASSGRGSYEQYF. CDR3 in DNA: TGTGCCAGCAGCGGCCGGGGGAGCTACGAGCAGTACTTC.